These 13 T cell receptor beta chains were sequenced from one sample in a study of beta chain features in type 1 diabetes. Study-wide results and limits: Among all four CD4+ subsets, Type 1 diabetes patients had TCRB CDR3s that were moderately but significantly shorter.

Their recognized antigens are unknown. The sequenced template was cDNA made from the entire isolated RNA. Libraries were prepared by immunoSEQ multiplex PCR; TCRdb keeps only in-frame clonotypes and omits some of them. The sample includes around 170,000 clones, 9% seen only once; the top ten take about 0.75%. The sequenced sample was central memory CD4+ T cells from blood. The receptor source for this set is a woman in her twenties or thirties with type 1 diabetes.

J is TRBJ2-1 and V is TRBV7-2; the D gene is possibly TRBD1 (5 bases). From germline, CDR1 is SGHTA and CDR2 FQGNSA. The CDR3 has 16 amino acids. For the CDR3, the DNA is TGTGCGCAAGGGGTGATCCAAGGGATCGACTACAATGAGCAGTTCTTC. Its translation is CAQGVIQGIDYNEQFF.

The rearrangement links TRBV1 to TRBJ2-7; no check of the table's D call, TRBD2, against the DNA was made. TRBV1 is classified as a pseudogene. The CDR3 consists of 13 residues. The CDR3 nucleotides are TGCACCAGCAGCCAAGTTCGGCGGGAGATATTTCTTGTC. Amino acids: CTSSQVRREIFLV.

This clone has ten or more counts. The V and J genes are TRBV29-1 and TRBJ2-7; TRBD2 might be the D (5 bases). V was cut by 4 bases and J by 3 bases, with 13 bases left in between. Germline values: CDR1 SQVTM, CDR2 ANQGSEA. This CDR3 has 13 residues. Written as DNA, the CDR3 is TGCAGCGTTGGAGTTAGGGCGGGCTACGAGCAGTACTTC. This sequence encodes CSVGVRAGYEQYF.

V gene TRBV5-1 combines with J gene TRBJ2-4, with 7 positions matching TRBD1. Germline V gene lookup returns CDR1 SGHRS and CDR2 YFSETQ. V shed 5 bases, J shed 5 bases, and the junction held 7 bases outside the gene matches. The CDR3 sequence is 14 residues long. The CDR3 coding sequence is TGCGCCAGCAGGCCGTCCACAGGGGAAAACATTCAGTACTTC. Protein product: CASRPSTGENIQYF.

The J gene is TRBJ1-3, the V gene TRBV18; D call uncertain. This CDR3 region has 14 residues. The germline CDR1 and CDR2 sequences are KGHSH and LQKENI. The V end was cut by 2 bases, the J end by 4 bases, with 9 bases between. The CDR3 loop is CASSPSTRGNTIYF. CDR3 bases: TGTGCCAGCTCACCATCGACAAGAGGAAACACCATATATTTT. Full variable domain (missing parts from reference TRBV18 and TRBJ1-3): NAGVMQNPRHLVRRRGQEARLRCSPMKGHSHVYWYRQLPEEGLKFMVYLQKENIIDESGMPKERFSAEFPKEGPSILRIQQVVRGDSAAYFCASSPSTRGNTIYFGEGSWLTVV.

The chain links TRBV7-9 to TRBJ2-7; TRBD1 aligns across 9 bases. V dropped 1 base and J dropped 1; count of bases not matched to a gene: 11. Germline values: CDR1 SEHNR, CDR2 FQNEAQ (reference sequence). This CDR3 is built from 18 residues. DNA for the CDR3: TGTGCCAGCAGCTTAGAGTCATTTGCTGGACAGGGGTCCTACGAGCAGTACTTC. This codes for CASSLESFAGQGSYEQYF.

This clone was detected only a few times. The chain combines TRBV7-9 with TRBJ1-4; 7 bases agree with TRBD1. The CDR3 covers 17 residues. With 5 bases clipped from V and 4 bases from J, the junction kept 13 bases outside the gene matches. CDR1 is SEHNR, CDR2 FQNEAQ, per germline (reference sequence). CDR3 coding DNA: TGTGCCAGCAGCCCCGGGACAGTGACTGATGGTAATGAAAAACTGTTTTTT. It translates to CASSPGTVTDGNEKLFF.

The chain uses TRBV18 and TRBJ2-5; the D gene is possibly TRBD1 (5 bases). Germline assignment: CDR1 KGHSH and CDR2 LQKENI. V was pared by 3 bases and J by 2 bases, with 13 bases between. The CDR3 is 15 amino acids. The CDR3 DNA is TGTGCCAGCTCACCTAATTTAGGGGAACAAGAGACCCAGTACTTC. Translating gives CASSPNLGEQETQYF.

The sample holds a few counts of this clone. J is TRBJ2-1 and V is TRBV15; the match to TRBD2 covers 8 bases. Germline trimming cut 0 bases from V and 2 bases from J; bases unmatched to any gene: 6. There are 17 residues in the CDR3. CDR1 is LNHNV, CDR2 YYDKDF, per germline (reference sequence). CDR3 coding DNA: TGTGCCACCAGCAGAGAGGTTGGTAGCGGGGCCTACAATGAGCAGTTCTTC. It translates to CATSREVGSGAYNEQFF.

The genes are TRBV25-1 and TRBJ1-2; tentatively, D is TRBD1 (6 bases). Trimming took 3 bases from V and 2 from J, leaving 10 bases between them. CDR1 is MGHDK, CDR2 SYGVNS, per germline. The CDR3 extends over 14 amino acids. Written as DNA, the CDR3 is TGTGCCAGCAGTGACGTGGACAGAAACTATGGCTACACCTTC. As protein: CASSDVDRNYGYTF.

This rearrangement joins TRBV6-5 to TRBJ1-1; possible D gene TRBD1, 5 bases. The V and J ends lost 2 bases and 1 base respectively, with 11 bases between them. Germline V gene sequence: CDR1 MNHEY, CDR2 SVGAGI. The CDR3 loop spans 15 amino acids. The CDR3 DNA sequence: TGTGCCAGCAGTTACGGGGGGACGGGGAACACTGAAGCTTTCTTT. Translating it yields CASSYGGTGNTEAFF.

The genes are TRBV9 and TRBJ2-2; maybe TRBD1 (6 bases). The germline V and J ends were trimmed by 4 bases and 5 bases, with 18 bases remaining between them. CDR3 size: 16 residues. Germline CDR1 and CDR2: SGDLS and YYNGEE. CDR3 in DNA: TGTGCCAGCAGCCCCCAACCAGGGGCGTTGACCGGGGAGCTGTTTTTT. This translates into CASSPQPGALTGELFF.

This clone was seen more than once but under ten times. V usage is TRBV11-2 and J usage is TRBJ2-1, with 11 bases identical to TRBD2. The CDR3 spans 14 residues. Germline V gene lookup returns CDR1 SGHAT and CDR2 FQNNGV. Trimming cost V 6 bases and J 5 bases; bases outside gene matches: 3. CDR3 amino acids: CASRLAGANNEQFF. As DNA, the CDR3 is TGTGCCAGCAGACTAGCGGGAGCGAACAATGAGCAGTTCTTC. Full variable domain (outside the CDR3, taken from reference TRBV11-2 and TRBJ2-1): EAGVAQSPRYKIIEKRQSVAFWCNPISGHATLYWYQQILGQGPKLLIQFQNNGVVDDSQLPKDRFSAERLKGVDSTLKIQPAKLEDSAVYLCASRLAGANNEQFFGPGTRLTVL.